The following is a T cell receptor beta chain sequence with its context. This sample is drawn from a study of blood T cell repertoires in COVID-19. Produced via immunoSEQ multiplex PCR; TCRdb's table is partial and in-frame only. The sample carries under 300,000 clones, nearly 90% recorded once. Unmatched junction bases numbered 9, after V lost 6 bases and J lost 10 bases. The CDR3 extends over 14 amino acids. Germline CDR1 SGHAT, CDR2 FQNNGV. The source of this sequence is a woman aged 40 to 50 who had recovered from COVID-19. The sequenced sample consisted of peripheral blood. This sequence joins TRBV11-2 and TRBJ1-4; TRBD1 matches at 9 bases. The CDR3 sequence: CASSPTTGGVKLFF. The DNA of the CDR3 is TGTGCCAGCAGTCCAACTACAGGGGGCGTAAAACTGTTTTTT. Full variable domain (rest looked up from reference TRBV11-2 and TRBJ1-4): EAGVAQSPRYKIIEKRQSVAFWCNPISGHATLYWYQQILGQGPKLLIQFQNNGVVDDSQLPKDRFSAERLKGVDSTLKIQPAKLEDSAVYLCASSPTTGGVKLFFGSGTQLSVL.